The 9 T cell receptor beta chains listed next were all sequenced from one sample in a study of cytomegalovirus exposure and HLA in healthy donors. Primers for the PCR totalled 60 Vbeta and 13 Jbeta. The protocol was immunoSEQ multiplex PCR, while the TCRdb copy is restricted to in-frame clones and leaves out a portion. The table shows about 140,000 clones, with 61% occurring only once. Input material: PBMCs. These receptors all come from a male donor in good health and CMV-seronegative.

The V and J genes are TRBV2 and TRBJ2-7; TRBD1 matches at 7 bases. Germline lookup yields CDR1 SNHLY and CDR2 FYNNEI. Trimming removed 7 bases from V and 0 bases from J; junction bases left unmatched: 3. This CDR3 is built from 13 residues. For the CDR3, the DNA is TGTGCCAGCAAGGGGGCGGACTCCTACGAGCAGTACTTC. Its translation is CASKGADSYEQYF.

The CDR3 sequence is CASSPPLGTGPSYNEQFF. In DNA form, the CDR3 reads TGTGCCAGCTCTCCCCCCCTCGGGACAGGGCCATCCTACAATGAGCAGTTCTTC. The rearrangement links TRBV18 to TRBJ2-1, with 9 bases matching TRBD1. The CDR3 has 18 amino acids. CDR1 is KGHSH, CDR2 LQKENI, per germline. V dropped 6 bases and J dropped 1; count of bases not matched to a gene: 13.

The chain carries TRBV9 and TRBJ2-7; 7 bases are a match to TRBD1. Germline V gives CDR1 SGDLS, CDR2 YYNGEE. The CDR3 has 17 amino acids. V was clipped by 0 bases and J by 5 bases; unmatched bases: 14. CDR3 sequence: CASSVDDARGRNDEQYF. Here the CDR3 DNA reads TGTGCCAGCAGCGTAGATGATGCGAGGGGGCGCAACGACGAGCAGTACTTC. Based on the CDR3 plus reference TRBV9 and TRBJ2-7, the full variable domain is DSGVTQTPKHLITATGQRVTLRCSPRSGDLSVYWYQQSLDQGLQFLIQYYNGEERAKGNILERFSAQQFPDLHSELNLSSLELGDSALYFCASSVDDARGRNDEQYFGPGTRLTVT.

This clone came up a few times. The genes are TRBV30 and TRBJ1-6, with TRBD1 matching 7 bases. Germline CDR1 is GTSNPN and CDR2 is SVGIG (reference sequence). The junction had 22 bases not matched to a gene; V was cut back by 5 bases and J by 3 bases. The CDR3 length is 20 residues. The CDR3 protein is CAWRSKVFRDSDLYNSPLHF. The CDR3 DNA follows: TGTGCCTGGCGTTCAAAAGTATTCCGGGACAGTGACCTCTATAATTCACCCCTCCACTTT.

The CDR3 sequence: CSVEGSAAEQFF. CDR3 nucleotides: TGCAGCGTTGAAGGGAGCGCAGCCGAGCAGTTCTTC. This chain links TRBV29-1 with TRBJ2-1; D is undetermined. The CDR3 sequence is 12 residues long. The germline V gene encodes CDR1 SQVTM and CDR2 ANQGSEA. The V and J ends lost 1 base and 10 bases respectively, with 11 bases between them.

As concerns this clone: At one of its ends the junction is not consistent with the germline gene, which may arise from a read error. The J gene is TRBJ1-2, the V gene TRBV5-1, with D tentatively TRBD1 (5 bases). This CDR3 is 14 amino acids long. In germline, CDR1 is SGHRS, CDR2 YFSETQ. Here the CDR3 DNA reads TGCGCCAGCAGCTTGAGCGACAGCGCAAATGGCTACCCCTTC. This sequence encodes CASSLSDSANGYPF.

The rearrangement joins TRBV7-6 to TRBJ2-2; D remains unclear. The germline V and J ends were trimmed by 4 bases and 3 bases, with 3 bases remaining between them. The CDR3 spans 12 residues. The germline CDR1 and CDR2 sequences are SGHVS and FNYEAQ. The CDR3 region has the DNA TGTGCCAGCAGCTCCTACACCGGGGAGCTGTTTTTT. Translation: CASSSYTGELFF. Looking up the rest from reference TRBV7-6 and TRBJ2-2 gives the full variable domain: GAGVSQSPRYKVTKRGQDVALRCDPISGHVSLYWYRQALGQGPEFLTYFNYEAQQDKSGLPNDRFSAERPEGSISTLTIQRTEQRDSAMYRCASSSYTGELFFGEGSRLTVL.

The chain links TRBV7-9 to TRBJ2-1; 7 bases align to TRBD2. Germline loops: CDR1 SEHNR, CDR2 FQNEAQ (reference sequence). The CDR3 is 16 residues long. V lost 6 bases to trimming and J lost 1 base; unmatched junction nucleotides: 9. CDR3 DNA sequence: TGTGCCAGCAGGATGCTGGGGGAGGGGTCCTACAATGAGCAGTTCTTC. Its protein is CASRMLGEGSYNEQFF.

The chain employs TRBV9 and TRBJ2-1, with TRBD2 matching over 12 bases. The CDR3 consists of 16 residues. With V trimmed by 4 bases and J by 4 bases, 6 bases remained unmatched. Germline values: CDR1 SGDLS, CDR2 YYNGEE. The CDR3 coding sequence is TGTGCCAGCAGCACTCGGACTAGCGGGGCTTACAATGAGCAGTTCTTC. Protein sequence: CASSTRTSGAYNEQFF. Combining the CDR3 with reference TRBV9 and TRBJ2-1 gives the whole variable domain DSGVTQTPKHLITATGQRVTLRCSPRSGDLSVYWYQQSLDQGLQFLIQYYNGEERAKGNILERFSAQQFPDLHSELNLSSLELGDSALYFCASSTRTSGAYNEQFFGPGTRLTVL.